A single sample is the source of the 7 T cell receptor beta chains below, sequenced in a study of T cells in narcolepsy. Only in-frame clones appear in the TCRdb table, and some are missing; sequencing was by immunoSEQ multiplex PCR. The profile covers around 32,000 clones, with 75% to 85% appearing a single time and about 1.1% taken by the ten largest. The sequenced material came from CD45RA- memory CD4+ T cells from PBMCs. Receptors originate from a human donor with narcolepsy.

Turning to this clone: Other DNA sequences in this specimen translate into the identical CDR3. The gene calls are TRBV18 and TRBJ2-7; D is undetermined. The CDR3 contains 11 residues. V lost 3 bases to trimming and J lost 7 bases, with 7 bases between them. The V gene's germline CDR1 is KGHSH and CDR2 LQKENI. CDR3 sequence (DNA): TGTGCCAGCTCACCGGGTGGGGAGCAGTACTTC. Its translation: CASSPGGEQYF. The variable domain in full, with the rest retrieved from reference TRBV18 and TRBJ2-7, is NAGVMQNPRHLVRRRGQEARLRCSPMKGHSHVYWYRQLPEEGLKFMVYLQKENIIDESGMPKERFSAEFPKEGPSILRIQQVVRGDSAAYFCASSPGGEQYFGPGTRLTVT.

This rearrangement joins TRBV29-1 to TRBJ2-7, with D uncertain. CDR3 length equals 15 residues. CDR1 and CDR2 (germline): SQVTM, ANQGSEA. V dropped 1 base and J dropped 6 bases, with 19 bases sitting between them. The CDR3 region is CSVEGSDRALGEQYF. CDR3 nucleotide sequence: TGCAGCGTTGAAGGCTCGGACCGGGCCCTTGGCGAGCAGTACTTC.

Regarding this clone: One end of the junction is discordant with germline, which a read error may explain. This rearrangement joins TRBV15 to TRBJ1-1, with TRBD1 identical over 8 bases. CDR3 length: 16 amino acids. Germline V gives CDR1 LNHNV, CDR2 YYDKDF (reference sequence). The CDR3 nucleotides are TGTGCCACCAGCCGAGACGGACAGGGAATGAACACTGAAGCTTTCTTT. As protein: CATSRDGQGMNTEAFF. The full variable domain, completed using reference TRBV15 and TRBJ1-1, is DAMVIQNPRYQVTQFGKPVTLSCSQTLNHNVMYWYQQKSSQAPKLLFHYYDKDFNNEADTPDNFQSRRPNTSFCFLDIRSPGLGDTAMYLCATSRDGQGMNTEAFFGQGTRLTVV.

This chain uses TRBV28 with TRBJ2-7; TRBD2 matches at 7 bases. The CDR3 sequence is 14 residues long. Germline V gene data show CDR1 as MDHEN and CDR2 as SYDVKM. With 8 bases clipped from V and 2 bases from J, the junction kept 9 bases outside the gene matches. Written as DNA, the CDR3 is TGTGCCAGCTTCGGGGCTAGCGGAGCCTACGAGCAGTACTTC. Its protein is CASFGASGAYEQYF.

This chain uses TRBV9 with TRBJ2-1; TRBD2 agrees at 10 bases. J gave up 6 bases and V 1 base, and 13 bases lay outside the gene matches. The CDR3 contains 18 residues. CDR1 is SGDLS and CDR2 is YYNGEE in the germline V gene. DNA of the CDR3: TGTGCCAGCAGCGTATCGGGGTCTAGCGGGAGTGGGGCCAATGAGCAGTTCTTC. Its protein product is CASSVSGSSGSGANEQFF.

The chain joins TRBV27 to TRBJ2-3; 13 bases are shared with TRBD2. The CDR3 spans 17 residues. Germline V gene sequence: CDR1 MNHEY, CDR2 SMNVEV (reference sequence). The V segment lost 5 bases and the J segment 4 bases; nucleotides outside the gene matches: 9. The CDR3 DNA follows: TGTGCCAGCAGTCCCGGACTAGCGGGAGCGGTAGCAGATACGCAGTATTTT. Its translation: CASSPGLAGAVADTQYF.

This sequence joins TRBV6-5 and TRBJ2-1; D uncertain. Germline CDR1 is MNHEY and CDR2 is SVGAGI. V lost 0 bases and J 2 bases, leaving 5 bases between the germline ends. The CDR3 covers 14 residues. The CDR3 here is CASSYSGPYNEQFF. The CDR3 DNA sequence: TGTGCCAGCAGTTACTCGGGTCCCTACAATGAGCAGTTCTTC.